This T cell receptor (beta chain) emerged from a study of T cells in localized non-small cell lung cancer. A word on this clone: What it recognizes is unknown.

The CDR3 sequence is 13 residues long. With 11 bases removed from V and 5 bases from J, the gap between germline ends came to 19 bases. CDR1 and CDR2 (germline): ENHRY, SYGVKD. Generated by immunoSEQ multiplex PCR, the TCRdb table keeps only in-frame clones and is missing some. The sample lists around 43,000 clones, around 87% occurring once. Study-wide findings and caveats: Because only a single region of the tumor was sequenced, heterogeneity remains possible. There was higher T cell clonality in uninvolved adjacent lung than in tumor, and it was highest there. Greater blood T cell density accompanied longer overall survival.

This clonotype originated in a man aged 18-55 years with stage I lung adenocarcinoma. Sequencing used peripheral blood, obtained before any cancer treatment. The gene calls are TRBV10-3 and TRBJ2-7; TRBD1 is a possible D gene (6 bases). CDR3 sequence reads: CALSREQGNEQYF. CDR3 DNA sequence: TGTGCCCTGTCGAGAGAACAGGGCAACGAGCAGTACTTC.